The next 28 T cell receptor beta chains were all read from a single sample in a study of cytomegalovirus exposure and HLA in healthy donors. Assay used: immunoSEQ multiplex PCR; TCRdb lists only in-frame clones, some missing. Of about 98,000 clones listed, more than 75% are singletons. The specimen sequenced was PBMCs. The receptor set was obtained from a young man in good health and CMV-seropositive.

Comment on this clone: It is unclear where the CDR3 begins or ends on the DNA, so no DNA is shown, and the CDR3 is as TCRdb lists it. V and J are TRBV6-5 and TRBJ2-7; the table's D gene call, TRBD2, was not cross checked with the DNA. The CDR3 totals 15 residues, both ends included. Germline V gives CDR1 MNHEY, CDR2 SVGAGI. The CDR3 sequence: CASSYSRTTPLWQYF.

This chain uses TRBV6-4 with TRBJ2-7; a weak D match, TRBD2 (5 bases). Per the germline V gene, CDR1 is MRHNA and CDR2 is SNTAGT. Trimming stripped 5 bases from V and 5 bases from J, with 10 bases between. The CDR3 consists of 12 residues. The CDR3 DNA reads TGTGCCAGCAGTTACCGGGGTGACGAGCAGTACTTC. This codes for CASSYRGDEQYF.

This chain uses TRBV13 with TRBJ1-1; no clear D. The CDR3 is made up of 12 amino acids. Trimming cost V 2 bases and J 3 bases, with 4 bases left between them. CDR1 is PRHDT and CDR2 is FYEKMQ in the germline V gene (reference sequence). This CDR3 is CASSLSDTEAFF. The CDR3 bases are TGTGCCAGCAGCTTATCGGACACTGAAGCTTTCTTT.

CDR3 loop: CASSASGGADTQYF. The CDR3, as DNA: TGTGCCAGCAGTGCTAGCGGGGGGGCAGATACGCAGTATTTT. This rearrangement joins TRBV6-4 to TRBJ2-3; 12 bases agree with TRBD2. V lost 4 bases, J lost 4 bases, and 0 bases stayed unmatched. The CDR3 consists of 14 residues. Germline V CDR1 and CDR2: MRHNA, SNTAGT.

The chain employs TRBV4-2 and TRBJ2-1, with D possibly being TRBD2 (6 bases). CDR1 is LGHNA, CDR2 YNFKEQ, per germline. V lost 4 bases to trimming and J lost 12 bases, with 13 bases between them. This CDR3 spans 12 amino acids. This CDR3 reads CASSPGTGLQFF. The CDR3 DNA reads TGTGCCAGCAGCCCCGGGACTGGTCTGCAGTTCTTC.

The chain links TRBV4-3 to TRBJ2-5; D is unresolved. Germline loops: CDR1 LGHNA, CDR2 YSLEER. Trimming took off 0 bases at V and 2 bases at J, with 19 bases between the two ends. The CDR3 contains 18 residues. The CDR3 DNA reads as TGCGCCAGCAGCCAAGACGTCCTCGGAACGACAATACAAGAGACCCAGTACTTC. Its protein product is CASSQDVLGTTIQETQYF.

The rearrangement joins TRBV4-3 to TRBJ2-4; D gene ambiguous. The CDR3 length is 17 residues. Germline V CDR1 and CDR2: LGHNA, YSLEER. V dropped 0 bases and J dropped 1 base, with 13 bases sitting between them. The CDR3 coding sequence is TGCGCCAGCAGCCAAGATTTTTCCCGTCCGGCCAAAAACATTCAGTACTTC. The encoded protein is CASSQDFSRPAKNIQYF.

For the CDR3, the DNA is TGTGCCAGCAGCGACACCGGGACAGAACTCTACGAGCAGTACTTC. Its protein is CASSDTGTELYEQYF. The chain links TRBV6-1 to TRBJ2-7; 7 bases line up with TRBD1. This CDR3 spans 15 amino acids. Germline CDR1 is MNHNS and CDR2 is SASEGT. The V segment lost 6 bases and the J segment 3 bases; nucleotides outside the gene matches: 11.

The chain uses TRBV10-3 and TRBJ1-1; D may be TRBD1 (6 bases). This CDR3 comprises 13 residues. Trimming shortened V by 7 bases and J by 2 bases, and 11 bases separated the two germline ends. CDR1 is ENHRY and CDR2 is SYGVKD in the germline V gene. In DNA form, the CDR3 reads TGTGCCATCAAAGGGGGTAGCAACACTGAAGCTTTCTTT. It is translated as CAIKGGSNTEAFF.

The chain's CDR3 is CASSRDRNYGYTF. For the CDR3, the DNA is TGTGCCAGCAGCCGGGACAGAAACTATGGCTACACCTTC. The rearrangement joins TRBV27 to TRBJ1-2; 7 bases agree with TRBD1. Germline lookup yields CDR1 MNHEY and CDR2 SMNVEV (reference sequence). The CDR3 extends over 13 amino acids. The ends lost 6 bases at V and 2 bases at J; junction bases unmatched: 3.

Written as DNA, the CDR3 is TGTGCCAGTAGTACAAACAGGGGGGAGACCCAGTACTTC. It encodes CASSTNRGETQYF. The chain couples TRBV19 to TRBJ2-5; the match to TRBD1 covers 8 bases. The trim removed 4 bases at V and 5 bases at J, leaving 3 bases unmatched. The germline CDR1 and CDR2 sequences are LNHDA and SQIVND (reference sequence). The CDR3 is made up of 13 amino acids.

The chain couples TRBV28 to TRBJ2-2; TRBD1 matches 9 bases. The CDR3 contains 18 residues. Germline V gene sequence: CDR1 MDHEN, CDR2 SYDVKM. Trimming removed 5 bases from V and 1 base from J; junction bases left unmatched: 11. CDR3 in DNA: TGTGCCAGCAGTGCAACACAGGGGGCGGCCTGGAACACCGGGGAGCTGTTTTTT. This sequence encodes CASSATQGAAWNTGELFF.

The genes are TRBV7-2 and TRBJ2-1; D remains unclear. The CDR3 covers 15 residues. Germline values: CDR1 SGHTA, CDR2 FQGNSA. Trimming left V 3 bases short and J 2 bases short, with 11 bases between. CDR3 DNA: TGTGCCAGCAGCTTGCTAGGAAAGCCCTACAATGAGCAGTTCTTC. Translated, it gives CASSLLGKPYNEQFF.

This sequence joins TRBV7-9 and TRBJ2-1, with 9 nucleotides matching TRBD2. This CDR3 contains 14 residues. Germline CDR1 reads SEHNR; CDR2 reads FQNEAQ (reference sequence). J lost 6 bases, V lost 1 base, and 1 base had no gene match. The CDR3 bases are TGTGCCAGCAGCTTAGAGCGGGGGGTCAATGAGCAGTTCTTC. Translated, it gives CASSLERGVNEQFF. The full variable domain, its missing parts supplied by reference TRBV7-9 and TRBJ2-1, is DTGVSQNPRHKITKRGQNVTFRCDPISEHNRLYWYRQTLGQGPEFLTYFQNEAQLEKSRLLSDRFSAERPKGSFSTLEIQRTEQGDSAMYLCASSLERGVNEQFFGPGTRLTVL.

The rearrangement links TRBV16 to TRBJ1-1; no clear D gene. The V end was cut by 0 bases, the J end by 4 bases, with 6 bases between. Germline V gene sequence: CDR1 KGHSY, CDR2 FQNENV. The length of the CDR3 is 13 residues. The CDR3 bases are TGTGCCAGCAGCCAATCGCGGGGCACTGAAGCTTTCTTT. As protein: CASSQSRGTEAFF.

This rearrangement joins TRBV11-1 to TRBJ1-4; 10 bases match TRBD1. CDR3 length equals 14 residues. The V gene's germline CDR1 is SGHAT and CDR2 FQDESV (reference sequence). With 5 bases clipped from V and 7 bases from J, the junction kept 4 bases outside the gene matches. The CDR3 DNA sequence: TGTGCCAGCAGCCGGACAGGGGGTGGTGAAAAACTGTTTTTT. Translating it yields CASSRTGGGEKLFF.

The DNA of the CDR3 is TGTGCCAGCAGCCCCCATTGGGGAGACAGGGGTAGGGTGGGGGCCAACGTCCTGACTTTC. It encodes CASSPHWGDRGRVGANVLTF. V gene TRBV5-8 combines with J gene TRBJ2-6, with 8 bases that match TRBD1. CDR3 length: 20 residues. Germline trimming cut 4 bases from V and 4 bases from J; bases unmatched to any gene: 19. Germline loops: CDR1 SGHTS, CDR2 YDEGEE.

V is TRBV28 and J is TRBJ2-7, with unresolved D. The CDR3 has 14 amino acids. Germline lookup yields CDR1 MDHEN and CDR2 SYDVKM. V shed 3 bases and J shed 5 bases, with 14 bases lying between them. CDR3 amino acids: CASSFGSRGDEQYF. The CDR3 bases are TGTGCCAGCAGTTTTGGGTCCCGCGGCGACGAGCAGTACTTC.

The CDR3 DNA reads TGTGCCAGCAGCTTAAGTAGCGGGGGGCTTGCGGAGCAGTACTTC. This encodes CASSLSSGGLAEQYF. The chain uses TRBV7-2 and TRBJ2-7; TRBD2 matches 10 bases. The germline V gene encodes CDR1 SGHTA and CDR2 FQGNSA. The ends lost 2 bases at V and 7 bases at J; junction bases unmatched: 8. This CDR3 region has 15 residues. The entire variable domain, with the rest obtained from reference TRBV7-2 and TRBJ2-7, is as follows: GAGVSQSPSNKVTEKGKDVELRCDPISGHTALYWYRQSLGQGLEFLIYFQGNSAPDKSGLPSDRFSAERTGGSVSTLTIQRTQQEDSAVYLCASSLSSGGLAEQYFGPGTRLTVT.

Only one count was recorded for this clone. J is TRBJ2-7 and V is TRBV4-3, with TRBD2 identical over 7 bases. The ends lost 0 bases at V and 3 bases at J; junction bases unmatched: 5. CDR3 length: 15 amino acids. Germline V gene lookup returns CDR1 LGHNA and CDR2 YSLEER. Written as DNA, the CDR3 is TGCGCCAGCAGCCAAGACTGGGAGGGGCACTACGAGCAGTACTTC. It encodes CASSQDWEGHYEQYF.

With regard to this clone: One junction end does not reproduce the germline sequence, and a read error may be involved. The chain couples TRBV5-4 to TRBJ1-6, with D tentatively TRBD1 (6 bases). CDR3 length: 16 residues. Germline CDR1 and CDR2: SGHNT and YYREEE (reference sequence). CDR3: CASSFYRGGGNSPLHF. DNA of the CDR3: TGTGCAAGCAGCTTTTATAGGGGGGGAGGCAATTCACCCCTCCACTTT.

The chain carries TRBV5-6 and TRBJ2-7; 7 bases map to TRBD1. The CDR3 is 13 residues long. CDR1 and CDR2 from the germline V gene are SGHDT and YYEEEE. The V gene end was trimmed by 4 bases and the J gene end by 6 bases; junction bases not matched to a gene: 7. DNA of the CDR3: TGTGCCAGCAGCCCGGGACAGTGGAGCGAGCAGTACTTC. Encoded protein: CASSPGQWSEQYF.

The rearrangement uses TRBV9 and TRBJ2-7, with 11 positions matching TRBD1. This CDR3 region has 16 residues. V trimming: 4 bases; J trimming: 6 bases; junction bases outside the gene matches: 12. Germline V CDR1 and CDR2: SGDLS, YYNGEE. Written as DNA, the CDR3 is TGTGCCAGCAGCCACGGACAGGGGGCAAGGGACGGCGAGCAGTACTTC. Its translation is CASSHGQGARDGEQYF.

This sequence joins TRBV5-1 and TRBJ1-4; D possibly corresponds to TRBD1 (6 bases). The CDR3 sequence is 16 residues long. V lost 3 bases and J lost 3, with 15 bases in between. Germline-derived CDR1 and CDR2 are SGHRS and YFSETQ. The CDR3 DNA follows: TGCGCCAGCAGCTCAGGAACAGGGTTGGCTAATGAAAAACTGTTTTTT. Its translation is CASSSGTGLANEKLFF.

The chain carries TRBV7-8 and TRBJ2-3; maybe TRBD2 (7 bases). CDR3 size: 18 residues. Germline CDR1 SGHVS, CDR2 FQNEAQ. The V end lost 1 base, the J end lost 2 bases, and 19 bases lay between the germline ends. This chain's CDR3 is CASSLGSGGPMITDTQYF. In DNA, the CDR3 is TGTGCCAGCAGCTTAGGGTCGGGGGGCCCGATGATCACAGATACGCAGTATTTT.

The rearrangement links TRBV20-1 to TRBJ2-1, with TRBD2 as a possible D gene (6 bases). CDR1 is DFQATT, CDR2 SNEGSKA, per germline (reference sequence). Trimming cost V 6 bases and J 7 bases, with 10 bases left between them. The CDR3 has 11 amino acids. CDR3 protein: CSAAAGNEQFF. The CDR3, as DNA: TGCAGTGCGGCGGCGGGGAATGAGCAGTTCTTC.

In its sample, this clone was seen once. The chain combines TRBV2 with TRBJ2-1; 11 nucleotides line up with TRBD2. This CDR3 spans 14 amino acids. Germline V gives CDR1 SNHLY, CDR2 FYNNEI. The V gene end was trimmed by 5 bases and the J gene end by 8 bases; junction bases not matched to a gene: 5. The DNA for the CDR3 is TGTGCCAGCAGTTTAGCGGGAGGGCCCCATGAGCAGTTCTTC. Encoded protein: CASSLAGGPHEQFF.

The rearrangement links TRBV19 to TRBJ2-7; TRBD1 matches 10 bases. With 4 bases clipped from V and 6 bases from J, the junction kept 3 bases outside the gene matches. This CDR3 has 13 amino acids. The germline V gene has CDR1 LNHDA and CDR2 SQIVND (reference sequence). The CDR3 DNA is TGTGCCAGTAGTAGTCGGACAGGGGGCGAGCAGTACTTC. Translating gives CASSSRTGGEQYF.